This T cell receptor beta chain was documented in a study of beta chain features in type 1 diabetes. Whole-study context: Age, gender, cell numbers and subset yield matched between patients and controls. Whole-study results and caveats: Equally in patients and controls, PCR might preferentially amplify shorter templates. The naive, central memory and Treg TCRB repertoires of patients appeared to be more similar to one another than those of healthy donors. The study found moderately but significantly shorter TCRB CDR3s in all four CD4+ subsets of Type 1 diabetes patients.

For this clone: Its antigen is not known.

Sorting based on CD45RO/CCR7/CD25/CD127/CD95/CD27 separated CD4+ naive, central memory, regulatory and stem cell-like memory cells. The investigators reverse transcribed all of the isolated RNA, so they sequenced expressed TCRB transcripts. Data came from immunoSEQ multiplex PCR; TCRdb stores just in-frame clones and leaves some out. The profile shows over 200,000 clones, approximately 10% of them singletons. This CDR3 has 16 amino acids. In germline, CDR1 is ENHRY, CDR2 SYGVKD. V trimming: 5 bases; J trimming: 0 bases; junction bases outside the gene matches: 4. This TCR was recovered from a man aged 25-45 years with type 1 diabetes. Sequenced sample: naive CD4+ T cells from blood. The chain links TRBV10-3 to TRBJ1-2; TRBD1 matches at 12 bases. CDR3 sequence (DNA): TGTGCCATCAGTCAGGGACAGGGGGCAACTAACTATGGCTACACCTTC. Translating it yields CAISQGQGATNYGYTF.